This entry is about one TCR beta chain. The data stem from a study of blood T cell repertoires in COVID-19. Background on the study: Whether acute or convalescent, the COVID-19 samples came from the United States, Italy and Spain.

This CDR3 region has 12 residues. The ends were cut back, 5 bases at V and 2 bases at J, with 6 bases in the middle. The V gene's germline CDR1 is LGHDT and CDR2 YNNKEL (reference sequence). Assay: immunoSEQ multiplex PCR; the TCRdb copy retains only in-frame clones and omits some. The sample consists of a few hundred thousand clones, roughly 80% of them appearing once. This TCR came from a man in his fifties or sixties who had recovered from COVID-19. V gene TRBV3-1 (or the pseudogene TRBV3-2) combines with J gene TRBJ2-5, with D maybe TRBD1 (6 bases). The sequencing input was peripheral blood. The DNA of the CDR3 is TGTGCCAGCAGCGGACAGCAAGAGACCCAGTACTTC. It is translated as CASSGQQETQYF.